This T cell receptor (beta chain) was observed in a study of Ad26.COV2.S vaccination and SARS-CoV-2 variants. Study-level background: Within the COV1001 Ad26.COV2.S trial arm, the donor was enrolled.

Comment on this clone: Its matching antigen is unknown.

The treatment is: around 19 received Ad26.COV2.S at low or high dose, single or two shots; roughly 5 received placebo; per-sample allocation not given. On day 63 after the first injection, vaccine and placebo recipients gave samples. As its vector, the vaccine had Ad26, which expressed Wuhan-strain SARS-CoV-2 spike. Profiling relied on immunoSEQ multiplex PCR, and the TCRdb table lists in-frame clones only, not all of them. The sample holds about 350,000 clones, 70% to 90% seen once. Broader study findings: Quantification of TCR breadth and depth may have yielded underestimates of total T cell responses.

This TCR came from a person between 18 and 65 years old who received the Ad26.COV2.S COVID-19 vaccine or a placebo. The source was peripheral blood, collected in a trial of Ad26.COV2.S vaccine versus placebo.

The CDR3 spells CASSPRTSGGSGTDTQYF. The CDR3 coding sequence is TGTGCCAGTAGTCCCCGGACTAGCGGGGGTAGTGGTACAGATACGCAGTATTTT. The V call is TRBV19, the J call TRBJ2-3; 13 nucleotides agree with TRBD2. The germline V gene encodes CDR1 LNHDA and CDR2 SQIVND (reference sequence). This CDR3 has 18 amino acids. V shed 5 bases, J shed 3 bases, and the junction held 11 bases outside the gene matches.